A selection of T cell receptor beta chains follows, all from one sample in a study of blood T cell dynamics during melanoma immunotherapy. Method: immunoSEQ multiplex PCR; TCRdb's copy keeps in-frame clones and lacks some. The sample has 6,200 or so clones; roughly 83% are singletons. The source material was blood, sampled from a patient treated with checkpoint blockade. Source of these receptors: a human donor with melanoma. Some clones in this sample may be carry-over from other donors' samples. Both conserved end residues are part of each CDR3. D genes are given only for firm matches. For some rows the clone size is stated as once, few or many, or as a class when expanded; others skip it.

CDR3 DNA: TGTGCCAGCAGGGACAGGGTGAGCGAGCAGTACTTC; CDR3 protein: CASRDRVSEQYF; J gene: TRBJ2-7; V gene: TRBV6-5; CDR3 length: 12; clone size: .; D gene: TRBD1
CDR3 DNA: TGTGCCACGACAGGGTTGGTTAACAATGAGCAGTTCTTC; CDR3 protein: CATTGLVNNEQFF; J gene: TRBJ2-1; V gene: TRBV2; CDR3 length: 13; clone size: .; D gene: TRBD1
CDR3 DNA: TGTGCCAGCAGCTTGCCGGGGGCGGCCGGTCACGAGCAGTACTTC; CDR3 protein: CASSLPGAAGHEQYF; J gene: TRBJ2-7; V gene: TRBV5-4; CDR3 length: 15; clone size: .; D gene: .
CDR3 DNA: TGCGCCAGCAGCCGAGGTGAGGGCGGCGGAAACACCATATATTTT; CDR3 protein: CASSRGEGGGNTIYF; J gene: TRBJ1-3; V gene: TRBV4-1; CDR3 length: 15; clone size: .; D gene: .
CDR3 DNA: TGCGCCAGCAGCTTGGCAGGGACAGGATCGACCGGGGAGCTGTTTTTT; CDR3 protein: CASSLAGTGSTGELFF; J gene: TRBJ2-2; V gene: TRBV5-1; CDR3 length: 16; clone size: .; D gene: TRBD1
CDR3 DNA: TGTGCCAGCTCACCCGGGACAGGTTCGACTGAAGCTTTCTTT; CDR3 protein: CASSPGTGSTEAFF; J gene: TRBJ1-1; V gene: TRBV18; CDR3 length: 14; clone size: .; D gene: TRBD1
CDR3 DNA: TGCGCCAGCAGCTTGGGACTAGCGGGAGACGTCGAGCAGTACTTC; CDR3 protein: CASSLGLAGDVEQYF; J gene: TRBJ2-7; V gene: TRBV5-1; CDR3 length: 15; clone size: .; D gene: TRBD2
CDR3 DNA: TGTGCCAGCAGCCCGACCTACTACGAGCAGTACTTC; CDR3 protein: CASSPTYYEQYF; J gene: TRBJ2-7; V gene: TRBV5-5; CDR3 length: 12; clone size: .; D gene: .
CDR3 DNA: TGCGCCAGCAGCCCAACTACAGGGCACTCTGGAAACACCATATATTTT; CDR3 protein: CASSPTTGHSGNTIYF; J gene: TRBJ1-3; V gene: TRBV5-1; CDR3 length: 16; clone size: few; D gene: .
CDR3 DNA: TGCAGCGCGACTTCAAGCGGGAGGGCGGGCGAGCAGTACTTC; CDR3 protein: CSATSSGRAGEQYF; J gene: TRBJ2-7; V gene: TRBV29-1; CDR3 length: 14; clone size: .; D gene: TRBD2
CDR3 DNA: TGTGCCAGCAGCTGGGACAGGGAGCTCTATAATTCACCCCTCCACTTT; CDR3 protein: CASSWDRELYNSPLHF; J gene: TRBJ1-6; V gene: TRBV5-8; CDR3 length: 16; clone size: few; D gene: TRBD1
CDR3 DNA: TGTGCCAGCATCGAAATGTCGGGAGATACGCAGTATTTT; CDR3 protein: CASIEMSGDTQYF; J gene: TRBJ2-3; V gene: TRBV7-9; CDR3 length: 13; clone size: .; D gene: .
CDR3 DNA: TGTGCCAGCAGCTTAAGGACCCCAGGCGAGAACACCGGGGAGCTGTTTTTT; CDR3 protein: CASSLRTPGENTGELFF; J gene: TRBJ2-2; V gene: TRBV11-3; CDR3 length: 17; clone size: once; D gene: .
CDR3 DNA: TGTGCCAGCAGCTTATACTCCGGGGTGGGGTCCGGAAACACCATATATTTT; CDR3 protein: CASSLYSGVGSGNTIYF; J gene: TRBJ1-3; V gene: TRBV7-2; CDR3 length: 17; clone size: .; D gene: .
CDR3 DNA: TGCGCCAGCAGCTTGTACCTCGACAGACTTATCTACAATGAGCAGTTCTTC; CDR3 protein: CASSLYLDRLIYNEQFF; J gene: TRBJ2-1; V gene: TRBV5-1; CDR3 length: 17; clone size: .; D gene: .
CDR3 DNA: TGTGCCAGCAGTTCCGCGGGGACTAGCGGGAGAGTTGAGCAGTTCTTC; CDR3 protein: CASSSAGTSGRVEQFF; J gene: TRBJ2-1; V gene: TRBV9; CDR3 length: 16; clone size: once; D gene: TRBD2
CDR3 DNA: TGTGCCAGCAGCTTAGGTTTCCGATTTCAGTCGGTAAATGGCACAGATACGCAGTATTTT; CDR3 protein: CASSLGFRFQSVNGTDTQYF; J gene: TRBJ2-3; V gene: TRBV7-8; CDR3 length: 20; clone size: .; D gene: .
CDR3 DNA: TGTGCCACCAGCAATGGGAGATCCTACGAGCAGTACTTC; CDR3 protein: CATSNGRSYEQYF; J gene: TRBJ2-7; V gene: TRBV15; CDR3 length: 13; clone size: large; D gene: .
CDR3 DNA: TGTGCCAGTATGGGGGGCAGGGCGGGCACTGAAGCTTTCTTT; CDR3 protein: CASMGGRAGTEAFF; J gene: TRBJ1-1; V gene: TRBV19; CDR3 length: 14; clone size: .; D gene: .
CDR3 DNA: TGCGCCAGCAGTGAGTGGTCCGGAGAAGAGACCCAGTACTTC; CDR3 protein: CASSEWSGEETQYF; J gene: TRBJ2-5; V gene: TRBV10-1; CDR3 length: 14; clone size: .; D gene: .
CDR3 DNA: TGTGCCAGCAGCTTAGAACCTAGTCAAGAGACCCAGTACTTC; CDR3 protein: CASSLEPSQETQYF; J gene: TRBJ2-5; V gene: TRBV7-2; CDR3 length: 14; clone size: .; D gene: .
CDR3 DNA: TGTGCCAGCAGTGACCAGGGTCAAAATCAGCCCCAGCATTTT; CDR3 protein: CASSDQGQNQPQHF; J gene: TRBJ1-5; V gene: TRBV5-6; CDR3 length: 14; clone size: .; D gene: .
CDR3 DNA: TGCGCCAGCAGCAGGGGTGGGTCAGAACTTATCAATGAGCAGTTCTTC; CDR3 protein: CASSRGGSELINEQFF; J gene: TRBJ2-1; V gene: TRBV5-1; CDR3 length: 16; clone size: .; D gene: .
CDR3 DNA: TGTGCCAGCAGCCCAGGGACAGGGCCTCAGCCCCAGCATTTT; CDR3 protein: CASSPGTGPQPQHF; J gene: TRBJ1-5; V gene: TRBV7-9; CDR3 length: 14; clone size: .; D gene: TRBD1
CDR3 DNA: TGTGCCAGCAGCCATAGCCCTACGAACACCGGGGAGCTGTTTTTT; CDR3 protein: CASSHSPTNTGELFF; J gene: TRBJ2-2; V gene: TRBV7-9; CDR3 length: 15; clone size: .; D gene: .
CDR3 DNA: TGTGCCAGCAGCTTGGTGGCTAGCGTAGCCGAGCAGTACTTC; CDR3 protein: CASSLVASVAEQYF; J gene: TRBJ2-7; V gene: TRBV28; CDR3 length: 14; clone size: .; D gene: .
CDR3 DNA: TGCGCCAGCAGCTTGGAAGGGAGTAGCGACGAGCAGTACTTC; CDR3 protein: CASSLEGSSDEQYF; J gene: TRBJ2-7; V gene: TRBV5-1; CDR3 length: 14; clone size: .; D gene: .
CDR3 DNA: TGTGCCAGCAGCTTAGCCCCGACTAGCGGGGGGTACGAGCAGTACTTC; CDR3 protein: CASSLAPTSGGYEQYF; J gene: TRBJ2-7; V gene: TRBV11-2; CDR3 length: 16; clone size: .; D gene: TRBD2
CDR3 DNA: TGTGCCAGCAGCGCGCGGACTAGCGGGGGGACCACAGATACGCAGTATTTT; CDR3 protein: CASSARTSGGTTDTQYF; J gene: TRBJ2-3; V gene: TRBV5-5; CDR3 length: 17; clone size: .; D gene: TRBD2
CDR3 DNA: TGTGCCAGCAGTATTCCCCCGGGACTAGCGGGAGGGCAAGAGACCCAGTACTTC; CDR3 protein: CASSIPPGLAGGQETQYF; J gene: TRBJ2-5; V gene: TRBV2; CDR3 length: 18; clone size: .; D gene: TRBD2
CDR3 DNA: TGCGCCAGCAGCTTGGCAGAGAACACTGAAGCTTTCTTT; CDR3 protein: CASSLAENTEAFF; J gene: TRBJ1-1; V gene: TRBV5-1; CDR3 length: 13; clone size: medium-sized; D gene: .
CDR3 DNA: TGTGCCAGCAGCTTAGCCCGGACTAGCGGGGGGCCCACAGATACGCAGTATTTT; CDR3 protein: CASSLARTSGGPTDTQYF; J gene: TRBJ2-3; V gene: TRBV7-2; CDR3 length: 18; clone size: .; D gene: TRBD2
CDR3 DNA: TGCGCCAGCTGGCAGGGACAACGAGAGACCCAGTACTTC; CDR3 protein: CASWQGQRETQYF; J gene: TRBJ2-5; V gene: TRBV5-1; CDR3 length: 13; clone size: .; D gene: .
CDR3 DNA: TGTGCCAGCAGCCCGGATCATCAGCCCCAGCATTTT; CDR3 protein: CASSPDHQPQHF; J gene: TRBJ1-5; V gene: TRBV7-8; CDR3 length: 12; clone size: .; D gene: .
CDR3 DNA: TGTGCCAGCAGCTTAGGCAATGAGCAGTTCTTC; CDR3 protein: CASSLGNEQFF; J gene: TRBJ2-1; V gene: TRBV7-9; CDR3 length: 11; clone size: .; D gene: .
CDR3 DNA: TGTGCCAGCAGCCTCTCTATGAACACTGAAGCTTTCTTT; CDR3 protein: CASSLSMNTEAFF; J gene: TRBJ1-1; V gene: TRBV5-6; CDR3 length: 13; clone size: .; D gene: .
CDR3 DNA: TGCGCCAGCAGCTTGACGTATGGACAGGGACAGCCCCAGCATTTT; CDR3 protein: CASSLTYGQGQPQHF; J gene: TRBJ1-5; V gene: TRBV5-1; CDR3 length: 15; clone size: .; D gene: TRBD1
CDR3 DNA: TGCGCCAGCAGCCTTACAGGATCCGAGCAGTACTTC; CDR3 protein: CASSLTGSEQYF; J gene: TRBJ2-7; V gene: TRBV5-1; CDR3 length: 12; clone size: .; D gene: .
CDR3 DNA: TGTGCCAGCAGCCAGCCCCTCTCCATTCAGTACTTC; CDR3 protein: CASSQPLSIQYF; J gene: TRBJ2-4; V gene: TRBV5-8; CDR3 length: 12; clone size: few; D gene: .
CDR3 DNA: TGCACCAGCAGCCAGAGCCCGGGACTAGCGGGATACACAGATACGCAGTATTTT; CDR3 protein: CTSSQSPGLAGYTDTQYF; J gene: TRBJ2-3; V gene: TRBV1; CDR3 length: 18; clone size: .; D gene: .
CDR3 DNA: TGTGCCAGCAGCGAAGACAGGGGGCAGTACAATGAGCAGTTCTTC; CDR3 protein: CASSEDRGQYNEQFF; J gene: TRBJ2-1; V gene: TRBV2; CDR3 length: 15; clone size: .; D gene: TRBD1
CDR3 DNA: TGTGCCAGCAGTTTAGGCGGACAGGGGATCGAGACCCAGTACTTC; CDR3 protein: CASSLGGQGIETQYF; J gene: TRBJ2-5; V gene: TRBV28; CDR3 length: 15; clone size: .; D gene: TRBD1
CDR3 DNA: TGTGCCAGCAGCCTGCCAGGGACAGGGGTTTACGAGCAGTACTTC; CDR3 protein: CASSLPGTGVYEQYF; J gene: TRBJ2-7; V gene: TRBV5-6; CDR3 length: 15; clone size: .; D gene: TRBD1
CDR3 DNA: TGTGCCTGGAGTGCTGGGGTCGGCACCGGGGAGCTGTTTTTT; CDR3 protein: CAWSAGVGTGELFF; J gene: TRBJ2-2; V gene: TRBV30; CDR3 length: 14; clone size: .; D gene: .
CDR3 DNA: TGTGCCAGCAGTGACTCGACGACTAGCGCTAAGTTCTTC; CDR3 protein: CASSDSTTSAKFF; J gene: TRBJ2-1; V gene: TRBV6-4; CDR3 length: 13; clone size: .; D gene: TRBD2
CDR3 DNA: TGTGCCAGCAGTTACTTGGCGGGGCCCCTGTCCCACGAGCAGTACTTC; CDR3 protein: CASSYLAGPLSHEQYF; J gene: TRBJ2-7; V gene: TRBV6-7; CDR3 length: 16; clone size: .; D gene: .
CDR3 DNA: TGTGCCAGCAGTGTTATTAAAGGGGAGCAAGAGACCCAGTACTTC; CDR3 protein: CASSVIKGEQETQYF; J gene: TRBJ2-5; V gene: TRBV2; CDR3 length: 15; clone size: .; D gene: .
CDR3 DNA: TGTGCCAGTAGAGGAACTAGCGGGGGTGATCCCTACGAGCAGTACTTC; CDR3 protein: CASRGTSGGDPYEQYF; J gene: TRBJ2-7; V gene: TRBV19; CDR3 length: 16; clone size: .; D gene: TRBD2
CDR3 DNA: TGTGCCAGCAGCTTAGATTGGGATAGCTCCTACGAGCAGTACTTC; CDR3 protein: CASSLDWDSSYEQYF; J gene: TRBJ2-7; V gene: TRBV7-9; CDR3 length: 15; clone size: .; D gene: .
CDR3 DNA: TGCGCCAGCAGCTTGGAAGGGATGAACACTGAAGCTTTCTTT; CDR3 protein: CASSLEGMNTEAFF; J gene: TRBJ1-1; V gene: TRBV5-1; CDR3 length: 14; clone size: once; D gene: .
CDR3 DNA: TGTGCCAGCAGCTTGGCCGGGCTTTCGGCGAACACCGGGGAGCTGTTTTTT; CDR3 protein: CASSLAGLSANTGELFF; J gene: TRBJ2-2; V gene: TRBV5-8; CDR3 length: 17; clone size: .; D gene: .
CDR3 DNA: TGCGCCAGCAGCTTGGTGTCCGGCCTTGTAGCCCTCCCCTACGGCTACACCTTC; CDR3 protein: CASSLVSGLVALPYGYTF; J gene: TRBJ1-2; V gene: TRBV5-1; CDR3 length: 18; clone size: .; D gene: .
CDR3 DNA: TGCGCCAGCAGCCGGGACAGAACCTACAATGAGCAGTTCTTC; CDR3 protein: CASSRDRTYNEQFF; J gene: TRBJ2-1; V gene: TRBV5-1; CDR3 length: 14; clone size: .; D gene: TRBD1
CDR3 DNA: TGTGCCAGCAGCTTTACAGAATATAATTCACCCCTCCACTTT; CDR3 protein: CASSFTEYNSPLHF; J gene: TRBJ1-6; V gene: TRBV5-6; CDR3 length: 14; clone size: few; D gene: .
CDR3 DNA: TGTGCCAGCAGCGTAGGTGGGCTAGCGACCTCCTACGAGCAGTACTTC; CDR3 protein: CASSVGGLATSYEQYF; J gene: TRBJ2-7; V gene: TRBV9; CDR3 length: 16; clone size: .; D gene: .
CDR3 DNA: TGTGCCAGCAGCGTAGGTGGGCTAGCGACCTCCTACGAGCAGTACTTC; CDR3 protein: CASSVGGLATSYEQYF; J gene: TRBJ2-7; V gene: TRBV9; CDR3 length: 16; clone size: .; D gene: .
CDR3 DNA: TGTGCCAGCAGCTTCGCTTATAACCGGTGGGAGACCCAGTACTTC; CDR3 protein: CASSFAYNRWETQYF; J gene: TRBJ2-5; V gene: TRBV5-6; CDR3 length: 15; clone size: .; D gene: .
CDR3 DNA: TGCAGCGTTGACTTGGACGGAGTAGGAGAAGAGCAGTACTTC; CDR3 protein: CSVDLDGVGEEQYF; J gene: TRBJ2-7; V gene: TRBV29-1; CDR3 length: 14; clone size: once; D gene: .
CDR3 DNA: TGTGCCAGCAGTGAATGGGCAGGCAATGAGCAGTTCTTC; CDR3 protein: CASSEWAGNEQFF; J gene: TRBJ2-1; V gene: TRBV2; CDR3 length: 13; clone size: few; D gene: .
CDR3 DNA: TGTGCCAGCAGCCAACTACAGGATTCACCCCTCCACTTT; CDR3 protein: CASSQLQDSPLHF; J gene: TRBJ1-6; V gene: TRBV7-9; CDR3 length: 13; clone size: .; D gene: .